This TCR beta chain was sequenced in a study of T cell repertoires in cytomegalovirus infection. Study summary: Both CMV infection and a matching HLA type were indicated by public TCR beta signatures.

MiXCR, applied by TCRdb to the reads, yields one record per CDR3 protein. The sample has approximately 500,000 distinct CDR3 sequences; 16% are singletons. In its sample, this clonotype was seen many times. Its cognate antigen is unknown. Study-level results: Frequencies of public TCR beta families were cumulated, and this identified carriers of CMV plus the relevant HLA. CMV-specific TCR beta clonotypes restricted by HLA-C were the ones dominating the ex vivo response.

With 0 bases removed from V and 0 bases from J, the gap between germline ends came to 15 bases. The CDR3 consists of 17 residues. This chain joins TRBV12-3 or TRBV12-4 and TRBJ2-7, with a tentative D call TRBD1 (6 bases). Sequenced sample: CD8+ T cells from PBMCs. This sequence originates from a human donor in good health (CMV status not recorded). Some clones in this sample may be carry-over from other donors' samples. CDR3 protein: CASSLALRGGSSYEQYF. CDR3 coding DNA: TGTGCCAGCAGTTTAGCGCTCAGGGGCGGCAGCTCCTACGAGCAGTACTTC.